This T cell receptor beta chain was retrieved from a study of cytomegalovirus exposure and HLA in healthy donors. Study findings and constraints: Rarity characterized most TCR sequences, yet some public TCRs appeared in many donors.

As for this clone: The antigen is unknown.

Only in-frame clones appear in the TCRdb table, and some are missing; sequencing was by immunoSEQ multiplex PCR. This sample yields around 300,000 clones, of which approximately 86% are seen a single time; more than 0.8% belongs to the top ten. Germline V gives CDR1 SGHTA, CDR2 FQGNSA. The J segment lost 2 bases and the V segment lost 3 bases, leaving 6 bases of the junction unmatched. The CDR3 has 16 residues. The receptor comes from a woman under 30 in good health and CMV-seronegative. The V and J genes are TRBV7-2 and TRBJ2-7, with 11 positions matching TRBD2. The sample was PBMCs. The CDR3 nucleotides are TGTGCCAGCAGCTTCCTTAGCGGGGGGGGTGCCTACGAGCAGTACTTC. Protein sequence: CASSFLSGGGAYEQYF.